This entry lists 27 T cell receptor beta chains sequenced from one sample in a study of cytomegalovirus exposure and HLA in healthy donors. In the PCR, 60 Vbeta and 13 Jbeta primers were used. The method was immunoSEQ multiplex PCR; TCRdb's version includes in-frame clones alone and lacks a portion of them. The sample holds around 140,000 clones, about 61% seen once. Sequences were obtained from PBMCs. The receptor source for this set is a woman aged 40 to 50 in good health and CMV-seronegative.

Written as DNA, the CDR3 is TGTGCCAGCAGCTTAGGGGACACGACTCAAGAGACCCAGTACTTC. This gives the protein CASSLGDTTQETQYF. V usage is TRBV7-3 and J usage is TRBJ2-5; TRBD1 might be the D (6 bases). From germline, CDR1 is SGHTA and CDR2 FQGTGA. CDR3 length: 15 residues. The ends were cut back, 2 bases at V and 2 bases at J, with 12 bases in the middle. The full variable domain, completed using reference TRBV7-3 and TRBJ2-5, is GAGVSQTPSNKVTEKGKYVELRCDPISGHTALYWYRQSLGQGPEFLIYFQGTGAADDSGLPNDRFFAVRPEGSVSTLKIQRTERGDSAVYLCASSLGDTTQETQYFGPGTRLLVL.

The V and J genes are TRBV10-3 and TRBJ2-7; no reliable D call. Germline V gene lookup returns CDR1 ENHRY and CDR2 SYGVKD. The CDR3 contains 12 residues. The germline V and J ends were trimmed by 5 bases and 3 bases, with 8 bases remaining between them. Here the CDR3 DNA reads TGTGCCATCAGTTCCACCTACTACGAGCAGTACTTC. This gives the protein CAISSTYYEQYF.

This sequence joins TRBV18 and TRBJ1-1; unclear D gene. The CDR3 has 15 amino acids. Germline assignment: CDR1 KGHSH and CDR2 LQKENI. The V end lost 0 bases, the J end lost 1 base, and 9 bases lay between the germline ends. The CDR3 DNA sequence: TGTGCCAGCTCACCACCGGAGGGAGGGAACACTGAAGCTTTCTTT. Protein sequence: CASSPPEGGNTEAFF.

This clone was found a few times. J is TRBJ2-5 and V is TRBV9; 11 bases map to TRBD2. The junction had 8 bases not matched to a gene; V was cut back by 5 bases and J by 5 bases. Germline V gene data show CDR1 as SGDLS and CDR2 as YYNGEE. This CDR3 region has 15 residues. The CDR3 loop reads CASSLSGGAGETQYF. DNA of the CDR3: TGTGCCAGCAGTCTTAGCGGGGGGGCTGGGGAGACCCAGTACTTC.

The CDR3 DNA follows: TGTGCCAGCTCCCGGGACAGGGAGGCGGATACGCAGTATTTT. This encodes CASSRDREADTQYF. The chain recombines TRBV7-2 with TRBJ2-3, with 9 bases identical to TRBD1. The germline gives CDR1 SGHTA, CDR2 FQGNSA. This CDR3 has 14 amino acids. V dropped 8 bases and J dropped 6; count of bases not matched to a gene: 9.

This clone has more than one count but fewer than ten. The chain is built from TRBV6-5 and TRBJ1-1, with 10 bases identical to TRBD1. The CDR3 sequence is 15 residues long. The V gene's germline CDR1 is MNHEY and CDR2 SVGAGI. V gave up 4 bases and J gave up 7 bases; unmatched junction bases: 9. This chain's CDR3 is CASSLSGTGANEAFF. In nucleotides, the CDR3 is TGTGCCAGCAGTTTATCCGGGACAGGGGCAAATGAAGCTTTCTTT.

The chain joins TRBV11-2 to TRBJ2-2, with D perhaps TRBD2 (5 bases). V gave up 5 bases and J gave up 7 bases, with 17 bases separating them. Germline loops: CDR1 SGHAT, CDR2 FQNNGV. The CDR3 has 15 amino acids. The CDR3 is CASSVLRGSGGELFF. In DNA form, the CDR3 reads TGTGCCAGCAGCGTCCTTCGGGGATCCGGCGGGGAGCTGTTTTTT.

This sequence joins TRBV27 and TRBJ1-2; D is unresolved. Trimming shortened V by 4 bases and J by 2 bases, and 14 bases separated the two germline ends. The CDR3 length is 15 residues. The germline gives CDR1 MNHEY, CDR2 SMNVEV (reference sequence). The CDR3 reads CASSSRSRANYGYTF. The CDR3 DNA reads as TGTGCCAGCAGTTCCCGGTCGCGGGCGAACTATGGCTACACCTTC.

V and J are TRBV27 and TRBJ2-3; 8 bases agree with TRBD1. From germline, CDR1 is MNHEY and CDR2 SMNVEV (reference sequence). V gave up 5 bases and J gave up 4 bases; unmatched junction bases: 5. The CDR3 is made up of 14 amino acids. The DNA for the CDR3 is TGTGCCAGCAGTCGACAGGGGCGGGCAGATACGCAGTATTTT. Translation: CASSRQGRADTQYF.

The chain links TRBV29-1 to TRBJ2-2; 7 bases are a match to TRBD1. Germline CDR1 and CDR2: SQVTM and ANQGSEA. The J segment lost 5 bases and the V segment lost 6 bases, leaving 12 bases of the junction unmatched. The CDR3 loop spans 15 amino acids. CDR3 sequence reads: CSVDVSGQNTGELFF. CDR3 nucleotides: TGCAGCGTCGACGTCTCGGGACAGAATACCGGGGAGCTGTTTTTT.

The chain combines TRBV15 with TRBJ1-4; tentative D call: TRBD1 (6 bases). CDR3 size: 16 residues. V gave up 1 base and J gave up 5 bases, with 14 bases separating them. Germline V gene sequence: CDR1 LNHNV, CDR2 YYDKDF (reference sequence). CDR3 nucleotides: TGTGCCACCAGCAGAGCTGGACAGCTAGTAAATGAAAAACTGTTTTTT. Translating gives CATSRAGQLVNEKLFF.

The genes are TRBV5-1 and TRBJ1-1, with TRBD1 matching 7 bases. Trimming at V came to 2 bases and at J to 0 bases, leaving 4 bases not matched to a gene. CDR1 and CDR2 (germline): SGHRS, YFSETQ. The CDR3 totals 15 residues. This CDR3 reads CASSLSTGMNTEAFF. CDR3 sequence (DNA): TGCGCCAGCAGCTTATCGACAGGGATGAACACTGAAGCTTTCTTT. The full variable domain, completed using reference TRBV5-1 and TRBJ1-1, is KAGVTQTPRYLIKTRGQQVTLSCSPISGHRSVSWYQQTPGQGLQFLFEYFSETQRNKGNFPGRFSGRQFSNSRSEMNVSTLELGDSALYLCASSLSTGMNTEAFFGQGTRLTVV.

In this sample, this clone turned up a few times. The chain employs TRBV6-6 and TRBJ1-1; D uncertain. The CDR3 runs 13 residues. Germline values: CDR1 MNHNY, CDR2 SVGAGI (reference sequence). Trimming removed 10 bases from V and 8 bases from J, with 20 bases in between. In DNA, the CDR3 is TGTGCCACCAATCATCCGCACTCATCAGAAGCTTTCTTT. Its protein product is CATNHPHSSEAFF.

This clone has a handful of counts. This chain's CDR3 is CASNTGGAGNSPLHF. In DNA, the CDR3 is TGTGCCAGCAATACAGGGGGCGCAGGGAATTCACCCCTCCACTTT. The chain couples TRBV6-6 to TRBJ1-6, with TRBD1 identical over 9 bases. The CDR3 covers 15 residues. From germline, CDR1 is MNHNY and CDR2 SVGAGI (reference sequence). J lost 7 bases, V lost 7 bases, and 8 bases had no gene match.

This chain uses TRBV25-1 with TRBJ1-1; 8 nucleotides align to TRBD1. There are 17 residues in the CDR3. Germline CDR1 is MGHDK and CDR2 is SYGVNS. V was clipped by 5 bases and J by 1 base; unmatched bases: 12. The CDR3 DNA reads TGTGCCAGCAGTTTCCCCATCGAGGGGACAGGGAACACTGAAGCTTTCTTT. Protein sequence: CASSFPIEGTGNTEAFF.

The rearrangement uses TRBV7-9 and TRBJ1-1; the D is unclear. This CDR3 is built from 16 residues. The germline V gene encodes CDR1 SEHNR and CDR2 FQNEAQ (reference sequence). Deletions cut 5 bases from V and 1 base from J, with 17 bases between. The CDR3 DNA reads TGTGCCAGCAGCGAGAGGTCCGGCCGAGCGAACACTGAAGCTTTCTTT. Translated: CASSERSGRANTEAFF.

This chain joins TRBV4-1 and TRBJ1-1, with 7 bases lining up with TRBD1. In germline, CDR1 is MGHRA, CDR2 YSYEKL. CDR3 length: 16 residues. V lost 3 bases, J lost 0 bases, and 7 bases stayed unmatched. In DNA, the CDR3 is TGCGCCAGCAGCCATCACACAGGGGCCCTGAACACTGAAGCTTTCTTT. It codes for CASSHHTGALNTEAFF.

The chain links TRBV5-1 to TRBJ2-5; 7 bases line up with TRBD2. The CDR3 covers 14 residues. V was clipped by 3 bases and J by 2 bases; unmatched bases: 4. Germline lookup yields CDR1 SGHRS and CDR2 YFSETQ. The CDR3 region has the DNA TGCGCCAGCAGCTGGTCTAGCGGACAAGAGACCCAGTACTTC. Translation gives CASSWSSGQETQYF. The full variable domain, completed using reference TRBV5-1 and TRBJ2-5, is KAGVTQTPRYLIKTRGQQVTLSCSPISGHRSVSWYQQTPGQGLQFLFEYFSETQRNKGNFPGRFSGRQFSNSRSEMNVSTLELGDSALYLCASSWSSGQETQYFGPGTRLLVL.

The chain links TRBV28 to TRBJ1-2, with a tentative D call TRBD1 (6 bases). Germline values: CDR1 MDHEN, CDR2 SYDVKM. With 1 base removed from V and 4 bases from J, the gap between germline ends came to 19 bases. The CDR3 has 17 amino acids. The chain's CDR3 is CASSLYGGGGSSYGYTF. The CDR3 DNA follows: TGTGCCAGCAGTTTATATGGGGGCGGGGGGAGTAGCTATGGCTACACCTTC.

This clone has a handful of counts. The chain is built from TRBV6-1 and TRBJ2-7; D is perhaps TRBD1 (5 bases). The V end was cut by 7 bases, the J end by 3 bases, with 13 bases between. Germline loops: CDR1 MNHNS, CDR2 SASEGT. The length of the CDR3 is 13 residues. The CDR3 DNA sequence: TGTGCCAGCATCGCAGGGCAACACTACGAGCAGTACTTC. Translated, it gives CASIAGQHYEQYF.

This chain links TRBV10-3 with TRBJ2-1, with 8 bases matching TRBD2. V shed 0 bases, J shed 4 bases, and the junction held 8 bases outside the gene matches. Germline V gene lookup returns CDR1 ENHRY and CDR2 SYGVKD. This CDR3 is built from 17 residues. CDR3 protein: CAISESVSGEIYNEQFF. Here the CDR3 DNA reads TGTGCCATCAGTGAGTCGGTTAGCGGGGAAATATACAATGAGCAGTTCTTC.

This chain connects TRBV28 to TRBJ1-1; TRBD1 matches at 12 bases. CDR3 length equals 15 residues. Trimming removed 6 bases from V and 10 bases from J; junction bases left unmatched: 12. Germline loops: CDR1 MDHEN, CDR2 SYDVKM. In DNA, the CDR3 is TGTGCCAGCAGCCCGCCGGGGACAGGGGGCTACGGAGCTTTCTTT. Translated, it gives CASSPPGTGGYGAFF.

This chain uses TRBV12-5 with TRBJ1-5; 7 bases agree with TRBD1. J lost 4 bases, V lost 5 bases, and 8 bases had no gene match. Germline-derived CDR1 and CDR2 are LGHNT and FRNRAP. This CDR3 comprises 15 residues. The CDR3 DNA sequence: TGTGCTAGTGGTGCCGGGGACAGCTTAAATCAGCCCCAGCATTTT. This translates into CASGAGDSLNQPQHF.

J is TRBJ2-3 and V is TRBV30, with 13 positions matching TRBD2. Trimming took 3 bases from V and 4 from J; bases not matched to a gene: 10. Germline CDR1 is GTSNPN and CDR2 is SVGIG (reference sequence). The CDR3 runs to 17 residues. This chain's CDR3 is CAWRRARLAGGSDTQYF. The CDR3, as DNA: TGTGCCTGGAGGAGAGCTCGACTAGCGGGGGGATCAGATACGCAGTATTTT.

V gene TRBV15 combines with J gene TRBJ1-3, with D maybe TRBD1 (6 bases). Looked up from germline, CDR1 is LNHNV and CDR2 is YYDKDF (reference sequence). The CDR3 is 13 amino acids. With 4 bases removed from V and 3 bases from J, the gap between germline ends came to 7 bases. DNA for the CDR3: TGTGCCACCAGCAAGGGGGATGGAAACACCATATATTTT. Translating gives CATSKGDGNTIYF. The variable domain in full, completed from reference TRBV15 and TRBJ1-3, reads DAMVIQNPRYQVTQFGKPVTLSCSQTLNHNVMYWYQQKSSQAPKLLFHYYDKDFNNEADTPDNFQSRRPNTSFCFLDIRSPGLGDTAMYLCATSKGDGNTIYFGEGSWLTVV.

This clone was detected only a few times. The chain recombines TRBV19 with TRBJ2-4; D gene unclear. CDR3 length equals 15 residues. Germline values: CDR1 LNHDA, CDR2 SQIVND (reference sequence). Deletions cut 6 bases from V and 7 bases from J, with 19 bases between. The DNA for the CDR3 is TGTGCCAGTAGCCCAGGATCCCTCATTGGGAACATTCAGTACTTC. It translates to CASSPGSLIGNIQYF.

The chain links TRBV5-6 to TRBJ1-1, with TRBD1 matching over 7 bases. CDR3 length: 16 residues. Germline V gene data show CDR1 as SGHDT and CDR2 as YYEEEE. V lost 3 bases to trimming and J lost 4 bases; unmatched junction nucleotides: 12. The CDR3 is CASSWRRGQDLTEAFF. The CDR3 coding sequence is TGTGCCAGCAGCTGGCGAAGAGGACAGGACCTCACTGAAGCTTTCTTT. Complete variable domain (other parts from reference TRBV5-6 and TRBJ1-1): DAGVTQSPTHLIKTRGQQVTLRCSPKSGHDTVSWYQQALGQGPQFIFQYYEEEERQRGNFPDRFSGHQFPNYSSELNVNALLLGDSALYLCASSWRRGQDLTEAFFGQGTRLTVV.